The source of this T cell receptor (beta chain) is a study of blood T cell repertoires in COVID-19. Trimming at V came to 0 bases and at J to 2 bases, leaving 6 bases not matched to a gene. Germline values: CDR1 SGDLS, CDR2 YYNGEE. This CDR3 is built from 18 residues. This table comes from immunoSEQ multiplex PCR, and its TCRdb copy is limited to in-frame clones, with some not included. The profile shows hundreds of thousands of clones, roughly 90% of them singletons. The chain recombines TRBV9 with TRBJ2-1; TRBD2 aligns across 12 bases. This TCR was sampled from a woman in her forties or fifties who had been exposed to COVID-19. What was sequenced was PBMCs or T cells enriched from blood (not recorded which). The CDR3 region has the DNA TGTGCCAGCAGCGTAGAACTAGCGGGGGGTCTCACCTACAATGAGCAGTTCTTC. The encoded protein is CASSVELAGGLTYNEQFF.